The source of this T cell receptor (beta chain) is a study of shared clonotypes between healthy human individuals (dated by TCRdb to the early 2020s). Turning to the overall study: The cohort comprised a couple of women and three men aged 18 to 49 years. For each donor, CD4 naive and CD4 memory were each run on three plates, CD8 naive on two plates, and CD8 memory on one plate. Blood TCR repertoires of about 5 healthy adults were deeply sequenced to estimate repertoire size and the extent of clonotype sharing between individuals. Different laboratories and diverse techniques were used to prepare libraries and sequence TCR repertoires, to increase sequencing depth and limit assay-specific biases. Between about 0.94 and 8.9 billion PBMCs per donor were obtained by leukapheresis.

Using the deep immunoSEQ assay, multiplex PCR amplified TCR CDR3 regions from genomic DNA. Genomic DNA extracted from each cell subset was distributed evenly over all wells of several immunoSEQ 96-well plates, and each plate served as one replicate. Each replicate PCR for sorted subsets received about 220 ng genomic DNA, equal to around 32,000 T cell genomes. Purified libraries were measured with a Qubit 3.0 fluorometer, size-checked on a Bioanalyzer 2100, and measured again with the KAPA Library Quantification kit. Each immunoSEQ 96-well plate was sequenced on its own single-read 150-cycle Illumina NextSeq 550 flow cell. The study's own analysis went as follows. Because the immunoSEQ output included only junctional sequences and no quality scores, the filtering could not be the same as the filtering used for full-length reads. Sequences were annotated with PyIR, a Python wrapper for IgBLAST v1.9, and V/J genes and CDR3 were assigned using IMGT germline references. Reads were filtered out if the reads had weak V/J assignments (E-value above 1e-6), no CDR3, stop codons, out-of-frame junctions, or ambiguous translated residues. V3J clonotypes were defined by identical inferred V gene, J gene, and CDR3 amino acid sequence. Percentage overlap between repertoires was computed as shared unique clonotypes divided by the size of the smaller repertoire. RTK rarefaction, the Chao1 estimator, and Recon v2.1 estimates of unobserved clonotypes were used to assess repertoire richness. OLGA was used to compute generation probabilities for all TCRbeta clonotypes that the gDNA method yielded from a few donors. In its TCRdb copy, this immuneACCESS table keeps in-frame sequences only and misses some clones. Where compared with another copy, unresolved V genes explain less than half of these, and the others have no known cause. V, J and clone size reflect that table, while D and trimming were determined from the DNA. A total of 2 million to 3 million clones appear in this sample, roughly 93% of them only once. About 0.39% of the sample is taken by the ten largest.

In the case of this clone: This clone's antigen is unknown. Base qualities were left out, and no much larger clone turns up one base away.

Study-wide findings and limitations: Incomplete sequencing was indicated by rarefaction of sorted-subset datasets, despite the large sequencing depth. Because the study included a small number of donors, the genetic and exposure-history diversity represented was limited. Pairwise subsampling led to the expectation that sequencing depth would affect the degree of clonotype sharing among donors. When four donors were compared, the shared fraction of clonotypes was about 5% for naive CD4, about 4% for naive CD8, 2% to 2.5% for memory CD4, and 0.35% to 0.4% for memory CD8. Only blood was sampled, and tissue TCR repertoires likely differ from those in blood. Higher generation probabilities were observed for clonotypes shared by all four sorted-subset donors than for non-shared clonotypes. Larger estimated clonotype richness was generally found for naive subsets than for memory subsets.

Reading from cysteine to phenylalanine, the CDR3 counts 14 amino acids. Here the CDR3 DNA is all that survives: 42 bases in frame from base 1. V sheds 4 bases and J sheds 1 base, leaving 10 bases between their ends. The germline V gene yields LGHNA for CDR1 and YNFKEQ for CDR2. The donors were healthy, HIV-negative adults who had no recently reported acute infections or vaccinations. Every donor was a Caucasian adult residing in Nashville, Tennessee, USA. CD4+ T cells were enriched through magnetic negative selection, after which naive cells were positively selected on CD45RA and the remaining negative fraction served as the memory subset. Blood was obtained by leukapheresis, after which PBMCs were separated by Ficoll-Histopaque density gradient centrifugation and cryopreserved in liquid nitrogen vapor phase. Analytical flow cytometry was used to check the purity and quantity of each magnetically sorted T cell population. Each sorted fraction had its genomic DNA isolated and then quantified by UV absorbance on a Nanodrop 2000c.

The sequence links TRBV4-2 to TRBJ2-5, with no reliable assignment of the D segment. Input material: naive CD4+ T cells from PBMCs. The cell subset or site label, read with the paper, signifies: CD45RA+ positively selected. The clonotype was recovered from a man between 18 and 35 years old in good health. Some clones in this sample may be carry-over from other donors' samples. The sequence in DNA is TGTGCCAGCAGCCCCCCTGGCGTCCAAGAGACCCAGTACTTC. This gives the protein CASSPPGVQETQYF.